Below, 19 T cell receptor beta chains from the same sample are listed, as sequenced in a study of patients and donors after allogeneic stem cell transplantation. TCRdb fed the RT-PCR reads into MiXCR, producing one record per CDR3 protein. The data contain 28,000 or so distinct CDR3 sequences, nearly 7% of them singletons. Sample: blood, either unsorted or a sorted T cell fraction (not recorded which). Receptors originate from a human donor who was either an allogeneic HSCT recipient or a stem cell or donor lymphocyte infusion donor (not recorded which). It is not recorded whose cells these are; they may come from a transplant donor.

Regarding this clonotype: This clone may be a read error of a much larger clone one base away. The rearrangement links TRBV10-3 to TRBJ1-5; D unresolved. This CDR3 spans 12 amino acids. V gave up 3 bases and J gave up 0 bases, with 0 bases separating them. Germline CDR1 reads ENHRY; CDR2 reads SYGVKD. CDR3 bases: TGTGCCATCAGTGATAGCAATCAGCCCCAGCATTTT. It specifies CAISDSNQPQHF.

In this sample, this clonotype turned up a few times. The chain combines TRBV7-3 with TRBJ2-2, with 7 bases fitting TRBD1. With 5 bases clipped from V and 6 bases from J, the junction kept 6 bases outside the gene matches. The CDR3 spans 14 residues. CDR1 is SGHTA, CDR2 FQGTGA, per germline. The CDR3 sequence: CASSRDRVPGELFF. The CDR3, as DNA: TGTGCCAGCAGCCGTGACAGGGTACCCGGGGAGCTGTTTTTT.

By sample fraction, this clonotype is medium-sized (0.01 to 0.1%). This chain links TRBV29-1 with TRBJ2-1, with TRBD1 matching 7 bases. Trimming removed 7 bases from V and 4 bases from J; junction bases left unmatched: 10. CDR1 and CDR2 from the germline V gene are SQVTM and ANQGSEA. The CDR3 spans 14 residues. The CDR3 DNA is TGCAGCGGACAGACCGGGACAGCATACAATGAGCAGTTCTTC. Translated, it gives CSGQTGTAYNEQFF.

The chain has TRBV2 and TRBJ2-5, with a tentative D call TRBD1 (6 bases). Looked up from germline, CDR1 is SNHLY and CDR2 is FYNNEI. The V end lost 4 bases, the J end lost 5 bases, and 11 bases lay between the germline ends. This CDR3 spans 13 amino acids. CDR3 sequence (DNA): TGTGCCAGCAGTGTTTTGAGGGGGGAGACCCAGTACTTC. Encoded protein: CASSVLRGETQYF.

This clonotype has at least ten counts. This chain links TRBV15 with TRBJ2-7, with 13 bases aligning to TRBD2. From germline, CDR1 is LNHNV and CDR2 YYDKDF (reference sequence). The CDR3 loop spans 19 amino acids. V lost 0 bases to trimming and J lost 2 bases; unmatched junction nucleotides: 10. The CDR3 bases are TGTGCCACCAGCAGAGATTTCGGACTAGCGGGAGAGACAACCTACGAGCAGTACTTC. Translating gives CATSRDFGLAGETTYEQYF.

Ten or more counts support this clonotype. The CDR3: CASSQVRGSEAFF. The CDR3 DNA reads TGTGCCAGCAGCCAAGTGCGGGGGTCTGAAGCTTTCTTT. This rearrangement joins TRBV3-1 to TRBJ1-1; tentative D call: TRBD1 (5 bases). V lost 1 base to trimming and J lost 6 bases, with 9 bases between them. Germline CDR1 is LGHDT and CDR2 is YNNKEL (reference sequence). CDR3 length: 13 amino acids.

Concerning this clonotype itself: A much larger clone differs by one base, so this may be a read error. The chain employs TRBV9 and TRBJ1-1, with D possibly TRBD1 on 6 matching bases. This CDR3 has 13 residues. Germline CDR1 and CDR2: SGDLS and YYNGEE. CDR3 bases: TGTGCCGGCAGCGTGGGAGGGGGCACTGAAGCTTTCTTT. This encodes CAGSVGGGTEAFF.

The rearrangement links TRBV20-1 to TRBJ2-4, with unresolved D. The CDR3 contains 15 residues. V was trimmed by 3 bases and J by 2 bases, leaving 14 bases between them. Germline values: CDR1 DFQATT, CDR2 SNEGSKA (reference sequence). DNA of the CDR3: TGCAGTGCTAGTAGCTTCAGTGTGTCCAAAAACATTCAGTACTTC. Its translation: CSASSFSVSKNIQYF.

This clonotype was seen ten or more times. V and J are TRBV29-1 and TRBJ2-3; a weak D match, TRBD2 (5 bases). The CDR3 consists of 14 residues. Between the trimmed V and J ends, which lost 1 base and 1 base, there was a span of 9 bases. CDR1 SQVTM and CDR2 ANQGSEA come from the germline V gene. The CDR3 loop reads CSVEASGRTDTQYF. The CDR3 DNA reads as TGCAGCGTTGAAGCGAGCGGTCGCACAGATACGCAGTATTTT.

The V gene is TRBV24-1, the J gene TRBJ2-1; 13 bases align to TRBD2. V lost 3 bases, J lost 7 bases, and 5 bases stayed unmatched. The germline V gene has CDR1 KGHDR and CDR2 SFDVKD. The CDR3 length is 16 residues. In DNA, the CDR3 is TGTGCCACCAGTGATAGAGGACTAGCGGGAGCGAATGAGCAGTTCTTC. This gives the protein CATSDRGLAGANEQFF.

This clonotype showed up many times. The chain joins TRBV7-9 to TRBJ2-7; maybe TRBD1 (5 bases). Deletions cut 5 bases from V and 0 bases from J, with 8 bases between. The CDR3 length is 13 residues. CDR1 and CDR2 (germline): SEHNR, FQNEAQ (reference sequence). The CDR3 DNA sequence: TGTGCCAGCAGCCTAAGGGGCTCCTACGAGCAGTACTTC. Translated: CASSLRGSYEQYF. Drawing the rest from reference TRBV7-9 and TRBJ2-7, the complete variable domain is DTGVSQNPRHKITKRGQNVTFRCDPISEHNRLYWYRQTLGQGPEFLTYFQNEAQLEKSRLLSDRFSAERPKGSFSTLEIQRTEQGDSAMYLCASSLRGSYEQYFGPGTRLTVT.

This clonotype was detected ten times or more. The CDR3 DNA follows: TGTGCCAGCAGCCTGGGACAGGGATACTTTAGTTCCTACGAGCAGTACTTC. It translates to CASSLGQGYFSSYEQYF. The chain has TRBV4-2 and TRBJ2-7, with 9 bases fitting TRBD1. From germline, CDR1 is LGHNA and CDR2 YNFKEQ. V was pared by 4 bases and J by 1 base, with 11 bases of the junction left unmatched. This CDR3 has 17 residues.

This clonotype was found many times. This rearrangement joins TRBV4-3 to TRBJ2-3, with 12 nucleotides matching TRBD2. Trimming removed 2 bases from V and 5 bases from J; junction bases left unmatched: 2. The CDR3 totals 15 residues. Germline V CDR1 and CDR2: LGHNA, YSLEER. Here the CDR3 reads CASSQRGLAGDTQYF. The CDR3 region has the DNA TGCGCCAGCAGCCAACGGGGACTAGCGGGAGATACGCAGTATTTT.

The table lists this clonotype with a few counts. The rearrangement links TRBV5-5 to TRBJ2-7, with a possible D match to TRBD1 (5 bases). The CDR3 has 14 amino acids. Germline CDR1 SGHKS, CDR2 YYEKEE (reference sequence). Trimming cost V 0 bases and J 5 bases, with 12 bases left between them. DNA for the CDR3: TGTGCCAGCAGCTTGGTCGCAGGGTACAACGAGCAGTACTTC. Amino acids: CASSLVAGYNEQYF.

This clonotype was observed many times. The chain links TRBV24-1 to TRBJ2-3; 9 bases map to TRBD1. Germline CDR1 KGHDR, CDR2 SFDVKD. With V trimmed by 9 bases and J by 4 bases, 7 bases remained unmatched. The CDR3 sequence is 14 residues long. CDR3: CATRGQGRADTQYF. CDR3 coding DNA: TGTGCCACCCGCGGACAGGGGAGGGCAGATACGCAGTATTTT.

This clonotype was picked up a small number of times. The CDR3 nucleotides are TGTGCCAGCTCACCAGGGACTTACGAGCAGTTCTTC. This sequence encodes CASSPGTYEQFF. The V gene is TRBV18, the J gene TRBJ2-1, with a possible D match to TRBD2 (6 bases). The germline CDR1 and CDR2 sequences are KGHSH and LQKENI. The CDR3 is 12 amino acids. V shed 2 bases and J shed 10 bases, with 9 bases lying between them.

This clonotype was counted ten times or more. This chain connects TRBV3-1 to TRBJ1-2; the match to TRBD1 covers 7 bases. The CDR3 loop spans 14 amino acids. Germline V gives CDR1 LGHDT, CDR2 YNNKEL (reference sequence). V trimming: 5 bases; J trimming: 3 bases; junction bases outside the gene matches: 6. CDR3 coding DNA: TGTGCCAGCAGCTTCAACAGGGGTGACTATGGCTACACCTTC. Protein sequence: CASSFNRGDYGYTF.

This clonotype showed up just a few times. This sequence joins TRBV7-9 and TRBJ2-7; tentative D call: TRBD1 (7 bases). The CDR3 extends over 14 amino acids. In germline, CDR1 is SEHNR, CDR2 FQNEAQ (reference sequence). Trimming took off 3 bases at V and 9 bases at J, with 18 bases between the two ends. CDR3 residues: CASSLGGQQKSQYF. In DNA form, the CDR3 reads TGTGCCAGCAGCTTGGGGGGACAGCAGAAATCGCAGTACTTC.

This clonotype has just a few counts. The V and J genes are TRBV6-2 or TRBV6-3 and TRBJ2-7; D could derive from TRBD1 or TRBD2 (6 bases each). The ends were cut back, 0 bases at V and 2 bases at J, with 11 bases in the middle. The length of the CDR3 is 15 residues. The germline V gene has CDR1 MNHEY and CDR2 SVGEGT. The CDR3 DNA reads as TGTGCCAGCAGTTACTCGCGGGACAAAGCCTACGAGCAGTACTTC. Translating gives CASSYSRDKAYEQYF.